Below, 9 T cell receptor beta chains from the same sample are listed, as sequenced in a study of blood T cell repertoires in COVID-19. Sequencing was performed with immunoSEQ multiplex PCR; in TCRdb, only in-frame clones are kept and a portion is missing. The sample has around 120,000 clones, around 90% seen once. The sample comprised peripheral blood. The receptor source for this set is a woman aged 55-70 years with COVID-19, enrolled during active disease.

The sample holds a few counts of this clone. The chain couples TRBV19 to TRBJ1-3, with D tentatively TRBD1 (5 bases). The CDR3 runs 16 residues. The ends were cut back, 5 bases at V and 2 bases at J, with 16 bases in the middle. Germline V CDR1 and CDR2: LNHDA, SQIVND (reference sequence). The CDR3 loop reads CASSVGSRGTGNTIYF. The CDR3 coding sequence is TGTGCCAGTAGTGTCGGGAGTCGGGGGACTGGAAACACCATATATTTT. Full variable domain (missing parts from reference TRBV19 and TRBJ1-3): DGGITQSPKYLFRKEGQNVTLSCEQNLNHDAMYWYRQDPGQGLRLIYYSQIVNDFQKGDIAEGYSVSREKKESFPLTVTSAQKNPTAFYLCASSVGSRGTGNTIYFGEGSWLTVV.

The chain couples TRBV29-1 to TRBJ1-4; 8 positions match TRBD1. From germline, CDR1 is SQVTM and CDR2 ANQGSEA. Germline trimming cut 6 bases from V and 7 bases from J; bases unmatched to any gene: 7. The CDR3 consists of 13 residues. The CDR3 sequence: CSVESGGPEKLFF. The CDR3 DNA reads as TGCAGCGTGGAATCAGGGGGCCCTGAAAAACTGTTTTTT.

The V gene is TRBV19, the J gene TRBJ1-2, with no clear D. The CDR3 consists of 14 residues. Germline V gives CDR1 LNHDA, CDR2 SQIVND (reference sequence). Trimming cost V 5 bases and J 4 bases, with 14 bases left between them. CDR3 sequence reads: CASSPTDSGYGYTF. The CDR3 DNA reads TGTGCCAGTAGTCCCACGGACTCAGGCTATGGCTACACCTTC.

This clone was detected only once. The chain uses TRBV7-2 and TRBJ1-3, with a tentative D call TRBD1 (6 bases). Germline assignment: CDR1 SGHTA and CDR2 FQGNSA. Between the trimmed V and J ends, which lost 5 bases and 4 bases, there was a span of 24 bases. The CDR3 extends over 18 amino acids. CDR3 sequence reads: CASSVGGGGASSGNTIYF. The CDR3 nucleotides are TGTGCCAGCAGCGTGGGCGGCGGGGGCGCATCGTCCGGAAACACCATATATTTT.

J is TRBJ1-1 and V is TRBV19; no reliable D call. The CDR3 totals 13 residues. The V gene lost 4 bases and the J gene lost 3 bases, with 9 bases spanning the gap. Germline CDR1 LNHDA, CDR2 SQIVND (reference sequence). CDR3 DNA sequence: TGTGCCAGTAGTACCACGAGGGACACTGAAGCTTTCTTT. Its protein is CASSTTRDTEAFF.

The gene calls are TRBV5-4 and TRBJ2-7; 8 positions agree with TRBD1. CDR1 is SGHNT and CDR2 is YYREEE in the germline V gene (reference sequence). V was clipped by 2 bases and J by 5 bases; unmatched bases: 3. The CDR3 sequence is 13 residues long. CDR3 DNA sequence: TGTGCCAGCAGCTTTGCAGGGGGCGACGAGCAGTACTTC. Translating gives CASSFAGGDEQYF.

The V gene is TRBV6-2 or TRBV6-3, the J gene TRBJ1-5; D may be TRBD1 (5 bases). Between the trimmed V and J ends, which lost 2 bases and 2 bases, there was a span of 19 bases. CDR3 length equals 18 residues. The germline CDR1 and CDR2 sequences are MNHEY and SVGEGT. CDR3 nucleotides: TGTGCCAGCAGTTACCCTCGGGGCGCGGGAGGAGGCAATCAGCCCCAGCATTTT. It encodes CASSYPRGAGGGNQPQHF.

The chain joins TRBV7-9 to TRBJ1-2; 7 bases match TRBD1. This CDR3 has 17 residues. Germline loops: CDR1 SEHNR, CDR2 FQNEAQ (reference sequence). V shed 5 bases and J 4 bases; nucleotides not matched to a gene: 16. DNA of the CDR3: TGTGCCAGCAGCCACCGAGCCTCGACAGGGTTGGGCTATGGCTACACCTTC. Translation gives CASSHRASTGLGYGYTF.

The chain joins TRBV7-2 to TRBJ2-5; 10 bases line up with TRBD1. CDR3 length equals 14 residues. Germline CDR1 reads SGHTA; CDR2 reads FQGNSA. The trim removed 4 bases at V and 4 bases at J, leaving 3 bases unmatched. CDR3 DNA sequence: TGTGCCAGCAGCTACGACAGGGGGCGAGAGACCCAGTACTTC. It translates to CASSYDRGRETQYF.